Below are 3 T cell receptor beta chains sequenced from a single sample in a study of T-cell reconstitution after alpha-beta-depleted transplantation in children (dated by TCRdb to 2015 to 2016). Libraries were prepared through PCR. Instrument used: Illumina HiSeq 2500. To normalize quantification of the TCRbeta repertoire, the TCR libraries were built with molecular barcoding that relied on unique molecular identifiers. TCRdb redid the processing of the public reads, applying fastp at Q25 and MiXCR, and retained in-frame beta chains. CDR3 protein duplicates are merged, each entry listing the most common genes and DNA. In this sample the table shows nearly 550,000 distinct CDR3 sequences, about 17% of which occur a single time. Of the sample, 3.3% is held by the ten largest clones. The input for sequencing was PBMCs from the stem cell graft donor, taken from the stem cell graft. The receptor source for this set is a human donor who donated a stem cell graft to a child with acute lymphoblastic leukemia.

The rearrangement uses TRBV27 and TRBJ1-2, with 7 bases identical to TRBD1. The CDR3 extends over 15 amino acids. Germline CDR1 and CDR2: MNHEY and SMNVEV (reference sequence). V lost 5 bases to trimming and J lost 4 bases; unmatched junction nucleotides: 10. The CDR3 is CASSATGTEFYGYTF. The CDR3 bases are TGTGCCAGCAGTGCTACCGGGACAGAGTTCTATGGCTACACCTTC.

The chain is built from TRBV5-1 and TRBJ2-1; D possibly corresponds to TRBD2 (5 bases). CDR1 and CDR2 from the germline V gene are SGHRS and YFSETQ. There are 11 residues in the CDR3. Trimming cost V 3 bases and J 13 bases, with 11 bases left between them. CDR3 coding DNA: TGCGCCAGCAGCTCCAAGCGGTTTCAGTTCTTC. This codes for CASSSKRFQFF.

This clonotype was seen only a few times. The chain combines TRBV5-5 with TRBJ1-2, with D possibly TRBD1 on 5 matching bases. Germline assignment: CDR1 SGHKS and CDR2 YYEKEE (reference sequence). The CDR3 totals 13 residues. Trimming removed 4 bases from V and 8 bases from J, with 15 bases in between. The CDR3 region is CASSPEGGDGYTF. The CDR3 nucleotides are TGTGCCAGCAGCCCCGAGGGAGGGGACGGCTACACCTTC.